Below, 22 T cell receptor beta chains from the same sample are listed, as sequenced in a study of read filtering for tumor transcriptome and immune sequencing. The library was built from roughly 400 ng RNA with molecular barcoded adaptors for alpha/delta and beta/gamma chains. Each CDR3 protein gets one entry after TCRdb re-called the reads with MiXCR. The data show 62,000 or so distinct CDR3 sequences, about 20% seen once. The sample consisted of a population of CD138-negative cells sorted from bone marrow. The receptors come from a donor at least 40 years old with multiple myeloma.

This sequence joins TRBV5-5 and TRBJ2-3, with 11 bases identical to TRBD2. The CDR3 extends over 16 amino acids. Germline CDR1 reads SGHKS; CDR2 reads YYEKEE (reference sequence). After removal of 4 bases from V and 2 bases from J, the junction contained 6 bases not matched to a gene. The CDR3 DNA reads TGTGCCAGCAGCAGGGGACTAGCGGATAACACAGATACGCAGTATTTT. As protein: CASSRGLADNTDTQYF. The full variable domain, rest sourced from reference TRBV5-5 and TRBJ2-3, is DAGVTQSPTHLIKTRGQQVTLRCSPISGHKSVSWYQQVLGQGPQFIFQYYEKEERGRGNFPDRFSARQFPNYSSELNVNALLLGDSALYLCASSRGLADNTDTQYFGPGTRLTVL.

At least ten counts were recorded for this clonotype. CDR3: CASMIVAGVSTDTQYF. In nucleotides, the CDR3 is TGCGCCAGCATGATCGTAGCGGGAGTGAGCACAGATACGCAGTATTTT. V is TRBV5-1 and J is TRBJ2-3, with TRBD2 matching 9 bases. Trimming removed 6 bases from V and 0 bases from J; junction bases left unmatched: 8. The CDR3 contains 16 residues. CDR1 is SGHRS and CDR2 is YFSETQ in the germline V gene.

In this sample, this clonotype turned up many times. The CDR3 reads CATSPSLGGSYNEQFF. The CDR3 nucleotides are TGTGCCACCTCCCCTTCGTTGGGGGGCTCCTACAATGAGCAGTTCTTC. The gene calls are TRBV19 and TRBJ2-1; D is possibly TRBD2 (6 bases). The CDR3 sequence is 16 residues long. V lost 10 bases and J 0 bases, leaving 19 bases between the germline ends. The germline V gene encodes CDR1 LNHDA and CDR2 SQIVND (reference sequence).

This clonotype was seen many times. The chain links TRBV6-6 to TRBJ2-1; 12 bases match TRBD2. Germline lookup yields CDR1 MNHNY and CDR2 SVGAGI (reference sequence). V lost 0 bases to trimming and J lost 6 bases; unmatched junction nucleotides: 6. The CDR3 length is 17 residues. The CDR3 DNA reads as TGTGCCAGCAGTTACTCCTTACTAGCGGGGGGCGGCAATGAGCAGTTCTTC. Translated: CASSYSLLAGGGNEQFF.

This clonotype was counted ten times or more. The chain has TRBV3-1 and TRBJ2-2; weak D call: TRBD1 (6 bases). V was shortened by 5 bases and J by 1 base, with 14 bases between the two germline ends. CDR3 length: 16 residues. Germline V CDR1 and CDR2: LGHDT, YNNKEL (reference sequence). The CDR3 loop reads CASSKPGHLNTGELFF. DNA of the CDR3: TGTGCCAGCAGCAAACCGGGACACCTGAACACCGGGGAGCTGTTTTTT.

This sequence joins TRBV7-8 and TRBJ2-2; 8 bases fit TRBD2. Germline lookup yields CDR1 SGHVS and CDR2 FQNEAQ. The trim removed 6 bases at V and 0 bases at J, leaving 3 bases unmatched. The CDR3 totals 15 residues. The CDR3 here is CASRPGLANTGELFF. CDR3 DNA: TGTGCCAGCAGACCGGGACTAGCGAACACCGGGGAGCTGTTTTTT.

The V and J genes are TRBV6-6 and TRBJ2-7, with 7 bases lining up with TRBD1. V shed 5 bases, J shed 4 bases, and the junction held 2 bases outside the gene matches. Germline V gene lookup returns CDR1 MNHNY and CDR2 SVGAGI (reference sequence). CDR3 length: 12 amino acids. Written as DNA, the CDR3 is TGTGCCAGCAGTAGACAGGGTTACGAGCAGTACTTC. Protein: CASSRQGYEQYF.

The V and J genes are TRBV7-3 and TRBJ2-3, with D hard to call. This CDR3 is built from 13 residues. Germline V CDR1 and CDR2: SGHTA, FQGTGA. Trimming took off 2 bases at V and 3 bases at J, with 6 bases between the two ends. CDR3 protein: CASSLVYTDTQYF. DNA of the CDR3: TGTGCCAGCAGCTTAGTCTATACAGATACGCAGTATTTT.

This clonotype was recorded many times. V and J are TRBV20-1 and TRBJ2-1, with TRBD2 matching 16 bases. The CDR3 contains 18 residues. The V gene end was trimmed by 3 bases and the J gene end by 7 bases; junction bases not matched to a gene: 12. Germline V gives CDR1 DFQATT, CDR2 SNEGSKA (reference sequence). The chain's CDR3 is CSARSGTSGGAVGNEQFF. CDR3 bases: TGCAGTGCTAGGTCTGGGACTAGCGGGGGGGCCGTGGGGAATGAGCAGTTCTTC.

Comments on this clonotype: A much larger clone differs by one base, so this may be a read error. The rearrangement links TRBV3-1 to TRBJ2-1, with D unresolved. V gave up 6 bases and J gave up 12 bases, with 15 bases separating them. The CDR3 runs to 12 residues. CDR1 is LGHDT, CDR2 YNNKEL, per germline (reference sequence). DNA for the CDR3: TGTGCCAGCAGTGATATGTTCCATGGGCAGTTCTTC. Translating gives CASSDMFHGQFF.

In this sample, this clonotype turned up many times. V usage is TRBV19 and J usage is TRBJ2-2, with 8 bases lining up with TRBD1. The CDR3 contains 16 residues. V shed 6 bases, J shed 6 bases, and the junction held 12 bases outside the gene matches. Per the germline V gene, CDR1 is LNHDA and CDR2 is SQIVND (reference sequence). The CDR3 reads CASRPWTGSRAGELFF. In nucleotides, the CDR3 is TGTGCCAGTAGACCCTGGACAGGGAGTAGGGCCGGGGAGCTGTTTTTT. Combining the CDR3 with reference TRBV19 and TRBJ2-2 gives the whole variable domain DGGITQSPKYLFRKEGQNVTLSCEQNLNHDAMYWYRQDPGQGLRLIYYSQIVNDFQKGDIAEGYSVSREKKESFPLTVTSAQKNPTAFYLCASRPWTGSRAGELFFGEGSRLTVL.

This chain links TRBV2 with TRBJ2-3, with 7 bases aligning to TRBD2. This CDR3 spans 14 amino acids. Germline values: CDR1 SNHLY, CDR2 FYNNEI. The chain's CDR3 is CTSGVAGGTDTQYF. For the CDR3, the DNA is TGTACCTCGGGGGTAGCGGGCGGTACAGATACGCAGTATTTT.

This clonotype was counted a few times. This rearrangement joins TRBV6-5 to TRBJ2-5; D is perhaps TRBD1 (6 bases). Between the trimmed V and J ends, which lost 6 bases and 2 bases, there was a span of 16 bases. Germline V gene data show CDR1 as MNHEY and CDR2 as SVGAGI. The CDR3 is 15 amino acids. The CDR3 spells CASRRTGTIQETQYF. The CDR3 nucleotides read TGTGCCAGCAGAAGGACCGGGACAATACAAGAGACCCAGTACTTC.

V gene TRBV5-1 combines with J gene TRBJ2-1; maybe TRBD2 (5 bases). Looked up from germline, CDR1 is SGHRS and CDR2 is YFSETQ. Trimming cost V 3 bases and J 6 bases, with 10 bases left between them. This CDR3 is 13 amino acids long. CDR3 coding DNA: TGCGCCAGCAGCTATGGAGGCCTCAATGAGCAGTTCTTC. Translation: CASSYGGLNEQFF.

The V call is TRBV7-9, the J call TRBJ1-1; D unresolved. Trimming took off 1 base at V and 6 bases at J, with 15 bases between the two ends. This CDR3 has 15 residues. Germline values: CDR1 SEHNR, CDR2 FQNEAQ (reference sequence). The CDR3 region is CASSLDWGDLPEAFF. The CDR3 coding sequence is TGTGCCAGCAGCTTAGACTGGGGAGATTTACCTGAAGCTTTCTTT.

In its sample, this clonotype was seen many times. The chain has TRBV20-1 and TRBJ2-2, with D possibly being TRBD2 (6 bases). This CDR3 has 14 amino acids. Germline assignment: CDR1 DFQATT and CDR2 SNEGSKA (reference sequence). Trimming removed 3 bases from V and 7 bases from J, with 15 bases in between. CDR3 bases: TGCAGTGCTAGGATGACTAGGGGCGTCGGGGAGCTGTTTTTT. It is translated as CSARMTRGVGELFF.

This clonotype was found a few times. The genes are TRBV28 and TRBJ1-2; possibly TRBD1 for D (6 bases). Deletions cut 4 bases from V and 7 bases from J, with 19 bases between. The V gene's germline CDR1 is MDHEN and CDR2 SYDVKM. This CDR3 is 15 amino acids long. The DNA of the CDR3 is TGTGCCAGCAGTTATGGCTGGCAGGGGTCGGCTGGCTACACCTTC. Residues: CASSYGWQGSAGYTF.

On this clonotype: This clone may be a read error of a much larger clone one base away. The J gene is TRBJ2-5, the V gene TRBV7-9; D ambiguous. With 5 bases removed from V and 4 bases from J, the gap between germline ends came to 17 bases. This CDR3 has 15 residues. Germline CDR1 reads SEHNR; CDR2 reads FQNEAQ (reference sequence). In nucleotides, the CDR3 is TGTGCCAGCAGCCGCACGGATGGTGGCCTAGAGACCCAGTACTTC. Its translation: CASSRTDGGLETQYF.

This clonotype was picked up many times. The chain employs TRBV20-1 and TRBJ2-3; D is perhaps TRBD2 (5 bases). Germline V gene lookup returns CDR1 DFQATT and CDR2 SNEGSKA (reference sequence). The V and J ends lost 7 bases and 5 bases respectively, with 22 bases between them. The CDR3 consists of 15 residues. This CDR3 reads CSGVAIKRVQDTQYF. The CDR3, as DNA: TGCAGTGGGGTCGCGATTAAGAGGGTCCAAGATACGCAGTATTTT.

This clonotype was observed many times. The chain joins TRBV21-1 to TRBJ2-1. TRBV21-1 has pseudogene status. The length of the CDR3 is 10 residues. CDR3 sequence reads: CAGSNNEQFF. In nucleotides, the CDR3 is TGTGCCGGCAGCAACAATGAGCAGTTCTTC.

About this clonotype itself: The germline gene is not matched at one end of the junction; a read error may be the cause. The chain uses TRBV19 and TRBJ2-2; maybe TRBD2 (5 bases). The CDR3 extends over 16 amino acids. CDR1 LNHDA and CDR2 SQIVND come from the germline V gene (reference sequence). In nucleotides, the CDR3 is TGTGCCAGTACCCTTGAAGGGCGAGGGAACACCGGGGAGCTGCTTTTT. It encodes CASTLEGRGNTGELLF.

By its share, this clonotype is large (0.1 to 1%). Relative to the germline gene, one junction end is altered; a read error may explain this. The chain is built from TRBV10-3 and TRBJ2-1, with 9 bases aligning to TRBD2. The CDR3 is 13 residues long. Germline CDR1 is ENHRY and CDR2 is SYGVKD. The CDR3 region is CASSHSGSNEQFF. The CDR3 DNA reads TGCGCCAGCAGCCATAGCGGGAGTAATGAGCAGTTCTTC.